This T cell receptor beta chain originates from a study of T cell responses to AZD1222 COVID-19 vaccine. Regarding the study as a whole: At baseline, just five to seven AZD1222 recipients tested seropositive. Unmutated variant regions reportedly attract nearly half of all spike-specific TCRs.

To note about this clone: Antigen unknown.

Libraries were prepared by immunoSEQ multiplex PCR; TCRdb keeps only in-frame clonotypes and omits some of them. The table records more than 150,000 clones, 94% of them present only once. The CDR3 extends over 12 amino acids. Germline V CDR1 and CDR2: SGHTA, FQGNSA. V dropped 3 bases and J dropped 3 bases, with 5 bases sitting between them. The TCR comes from an adult in good health. This sequence joins TRBV7-2 and TRBJ1-1; D gene unclear. Here the sequenced sample was peripheral blood, taken on day 0 of AZD1222 vaccination. CDR3 in amino acids: CASSFIHTEAFF. CDR3 coding DNA: TGTGCCAGCAGCTTTATCCACACTGAAGCTTTCTTT.